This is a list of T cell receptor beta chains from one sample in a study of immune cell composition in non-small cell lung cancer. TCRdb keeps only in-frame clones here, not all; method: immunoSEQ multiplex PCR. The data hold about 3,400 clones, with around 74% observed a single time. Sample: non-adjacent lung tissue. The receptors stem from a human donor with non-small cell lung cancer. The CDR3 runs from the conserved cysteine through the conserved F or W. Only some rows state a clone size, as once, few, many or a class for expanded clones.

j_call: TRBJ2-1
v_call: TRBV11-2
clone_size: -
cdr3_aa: CASSFGPSVLGSGEQFF

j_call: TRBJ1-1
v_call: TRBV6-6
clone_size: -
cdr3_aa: CAIRQGLDTEAFF

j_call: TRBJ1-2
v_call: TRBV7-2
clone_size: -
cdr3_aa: CASSPDRRGIYGYTF

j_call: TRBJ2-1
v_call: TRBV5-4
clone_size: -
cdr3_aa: CASSLYRGGAEEQFF

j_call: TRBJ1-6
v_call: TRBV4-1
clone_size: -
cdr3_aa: CASSQDIRIGTGYAYNSPLHF

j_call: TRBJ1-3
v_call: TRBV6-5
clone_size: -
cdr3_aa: CATSAGTGSGNTIYF

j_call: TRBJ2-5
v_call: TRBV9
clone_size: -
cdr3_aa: CASSVGGRTGIQETQYF

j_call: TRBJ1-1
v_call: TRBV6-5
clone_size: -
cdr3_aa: CASSDRGREAFF

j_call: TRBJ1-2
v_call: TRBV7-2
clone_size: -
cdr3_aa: CASSLGGWANYGYTF

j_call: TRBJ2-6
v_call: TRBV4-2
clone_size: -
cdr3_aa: CASSQQAGPGANVLTF

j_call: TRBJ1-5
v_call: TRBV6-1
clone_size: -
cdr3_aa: CASSDPGGLVGNQPQHF

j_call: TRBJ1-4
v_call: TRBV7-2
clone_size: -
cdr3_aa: CASSLNQGNEKLFF

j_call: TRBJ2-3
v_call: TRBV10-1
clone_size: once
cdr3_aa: CASKAGEATDTQYF

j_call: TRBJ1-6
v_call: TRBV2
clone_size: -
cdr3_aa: CASSPLGQANSPLHF

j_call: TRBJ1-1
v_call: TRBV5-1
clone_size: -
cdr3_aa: CASKALMNTEAFF

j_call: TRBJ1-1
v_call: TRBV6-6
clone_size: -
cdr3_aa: CASTDFPGSMNTEAFF

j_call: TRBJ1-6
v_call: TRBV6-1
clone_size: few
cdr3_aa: CASSVGQGESPLHF

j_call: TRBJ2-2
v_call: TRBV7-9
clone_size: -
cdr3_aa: CASSLALTLEVGELFF

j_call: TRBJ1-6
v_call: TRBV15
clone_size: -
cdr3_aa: CATSSGGAYNSPLHF

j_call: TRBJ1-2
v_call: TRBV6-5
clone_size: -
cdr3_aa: CASTTGQARGGYTF

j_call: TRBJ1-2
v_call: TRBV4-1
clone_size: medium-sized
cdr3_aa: CASSQEVTGRYGYTF

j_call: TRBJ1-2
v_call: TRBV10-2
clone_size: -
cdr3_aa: CASSLTGGYGYTF

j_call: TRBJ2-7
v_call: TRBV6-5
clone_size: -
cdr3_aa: CASRHRLEQYF

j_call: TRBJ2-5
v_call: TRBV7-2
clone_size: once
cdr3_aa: CASRRASGSVETQYF

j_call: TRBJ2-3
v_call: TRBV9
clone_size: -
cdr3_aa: CASSGTGTGGTDTQYF

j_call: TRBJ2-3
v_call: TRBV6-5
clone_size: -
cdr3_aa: CASGRGTDTQYF

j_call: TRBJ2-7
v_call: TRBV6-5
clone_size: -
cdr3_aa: CASSYSGSLLYEQYF

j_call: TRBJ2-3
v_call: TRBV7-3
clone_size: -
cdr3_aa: CASTKTSGEFDTQYF

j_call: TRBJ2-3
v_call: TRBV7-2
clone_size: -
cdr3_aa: CALAGASTDTQYF

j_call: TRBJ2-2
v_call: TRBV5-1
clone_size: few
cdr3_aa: CASSLRGARDGELFF

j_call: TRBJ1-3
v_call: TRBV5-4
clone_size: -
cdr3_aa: CASSVSSTGNTIYF

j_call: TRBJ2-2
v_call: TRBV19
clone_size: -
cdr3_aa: CASSSVVRSGELFF

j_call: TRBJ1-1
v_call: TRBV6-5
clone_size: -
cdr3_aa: CASSREGGRNTEAFF

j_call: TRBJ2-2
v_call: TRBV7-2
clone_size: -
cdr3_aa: CASSLVPPQGGGGELFF

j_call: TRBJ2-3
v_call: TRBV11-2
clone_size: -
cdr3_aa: CASSLDTLAGGTDTQYF

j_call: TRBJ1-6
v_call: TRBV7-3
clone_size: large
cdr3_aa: CASSFDGNSPLHF

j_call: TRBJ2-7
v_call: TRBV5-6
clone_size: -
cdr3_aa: CASSQSFNVQYF

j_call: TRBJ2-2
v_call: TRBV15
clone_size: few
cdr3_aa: CATSRGSRGFINTGELFF

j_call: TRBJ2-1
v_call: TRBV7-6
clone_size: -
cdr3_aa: CASSLAHSSYNEQFF

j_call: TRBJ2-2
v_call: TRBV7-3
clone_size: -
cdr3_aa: CASSLTSGEAEIGELFF

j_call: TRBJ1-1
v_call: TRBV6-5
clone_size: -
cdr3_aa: CASNSPGQGEAFF

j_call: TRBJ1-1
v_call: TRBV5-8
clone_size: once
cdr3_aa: CASSLRDTNTEAFF

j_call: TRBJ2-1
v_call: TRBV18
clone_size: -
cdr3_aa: CASSQGTKQFF

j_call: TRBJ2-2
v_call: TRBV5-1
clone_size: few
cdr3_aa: CASSFRTGESTGELFF

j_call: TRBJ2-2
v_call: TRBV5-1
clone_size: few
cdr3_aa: CASTRTGGYTGELFF

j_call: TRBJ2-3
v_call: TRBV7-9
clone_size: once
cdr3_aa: CASSLPLGGQGSTDTQYF

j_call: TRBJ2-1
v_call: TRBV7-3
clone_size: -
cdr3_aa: CASSLGTGGGSFNEQFF

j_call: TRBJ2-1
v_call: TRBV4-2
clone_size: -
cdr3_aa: CASSQWSGGARWLFF

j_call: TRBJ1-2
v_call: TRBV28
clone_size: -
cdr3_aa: CASRTGTGGFGYTF

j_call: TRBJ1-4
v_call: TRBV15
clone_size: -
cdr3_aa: CATSRDRGTGVSKLFF

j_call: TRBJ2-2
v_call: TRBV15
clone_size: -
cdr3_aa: CATRRQGGSPGELFF